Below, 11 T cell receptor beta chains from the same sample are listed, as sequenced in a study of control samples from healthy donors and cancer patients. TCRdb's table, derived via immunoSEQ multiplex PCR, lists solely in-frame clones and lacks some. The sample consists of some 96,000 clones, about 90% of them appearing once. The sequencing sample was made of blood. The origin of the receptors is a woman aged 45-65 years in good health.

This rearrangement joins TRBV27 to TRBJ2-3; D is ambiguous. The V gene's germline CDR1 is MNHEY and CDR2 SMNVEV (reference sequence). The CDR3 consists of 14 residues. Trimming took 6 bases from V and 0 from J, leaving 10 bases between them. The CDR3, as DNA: TGTGCCAGCAGGGACGGCGCTAGCACAGATACGCAGTATTTT. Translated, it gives CASRDGASTDTQYF.

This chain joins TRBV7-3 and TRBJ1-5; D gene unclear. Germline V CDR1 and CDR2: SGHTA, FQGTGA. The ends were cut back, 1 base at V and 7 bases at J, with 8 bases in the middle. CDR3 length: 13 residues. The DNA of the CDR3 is TGTGCCAGCAGCTTAAGGTGGGGACAGCCCCAGCATTTT. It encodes CASSLRWGQPQHF.

As DNA, the CDR3 is TGTGCCACCAGCAGAGTACGGGCCACCGGGGAGCTGTTTTTT. This codes for CATSRVRATGELFF. The chain joins TRBV15 to TRBJ2-2; D remains ambiguous. Trimming removed 1 base at V and 4 bases at J, with 7 bases between. CDR1 is LNHNV, CDR2 YYDKDF, per germline (reference sequence). The length of the CDR3 is 14 residues.

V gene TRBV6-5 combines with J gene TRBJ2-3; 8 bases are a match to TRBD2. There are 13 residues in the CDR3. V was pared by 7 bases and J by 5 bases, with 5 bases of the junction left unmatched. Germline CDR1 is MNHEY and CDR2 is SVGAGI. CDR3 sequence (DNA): TGTGCCAGCACCGGGGGGGGCTTAGATACGCAGTATTTT. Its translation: CASTGGGLDTQYF.

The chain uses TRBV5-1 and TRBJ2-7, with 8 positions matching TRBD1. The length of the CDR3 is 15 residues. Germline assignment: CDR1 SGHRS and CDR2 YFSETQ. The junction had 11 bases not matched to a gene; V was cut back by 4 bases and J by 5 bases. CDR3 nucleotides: TGCGCCAGCAGCGGAGGTGGACAGGGAAGCGACGAGCAGTACTTC. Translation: CASSGGGQGSDEQYF. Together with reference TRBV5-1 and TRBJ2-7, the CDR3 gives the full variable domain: KAGVTQTPRYLIKTRGQQVTLSCSPISGHRSVSWYQQTPGQGLQFLFEYFSETQRNKGNFPGRFSGRQFSNSRSEMNVSTLELGDSALYLCASSGGGQGSDEQYFGPGTRLTVT.

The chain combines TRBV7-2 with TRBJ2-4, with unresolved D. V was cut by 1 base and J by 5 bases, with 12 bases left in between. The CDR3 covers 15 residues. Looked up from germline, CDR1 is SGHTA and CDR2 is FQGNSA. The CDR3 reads CASSLVPDRENIQYF. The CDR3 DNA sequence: TGTGCCAGCAGCTTAGTTCCTGACCGGGAAAACATTCAGTACTTC.

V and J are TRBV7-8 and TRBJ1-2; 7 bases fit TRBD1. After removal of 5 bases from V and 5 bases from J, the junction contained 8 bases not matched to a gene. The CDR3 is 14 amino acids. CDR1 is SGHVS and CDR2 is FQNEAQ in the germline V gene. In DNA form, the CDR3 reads TGTGCCAGCAGCCGACTCGGGACAGATTATGGCTACACCTTC. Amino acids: CASSRLGTDYGYTF.

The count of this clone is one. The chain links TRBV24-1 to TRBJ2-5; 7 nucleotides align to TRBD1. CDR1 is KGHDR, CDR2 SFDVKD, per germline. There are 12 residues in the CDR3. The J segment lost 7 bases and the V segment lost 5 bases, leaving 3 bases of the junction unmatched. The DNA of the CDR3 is TGTGCCACCAGTGCTACAGGGGCGACCCAGTACTTC. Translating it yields CATSATGATQYF.

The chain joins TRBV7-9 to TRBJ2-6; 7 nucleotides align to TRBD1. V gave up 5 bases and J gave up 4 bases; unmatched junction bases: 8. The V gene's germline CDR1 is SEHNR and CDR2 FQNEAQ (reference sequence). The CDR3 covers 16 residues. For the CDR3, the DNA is TGTGCCAGCAGCCGACTACAGGGGACGGGGGCCAACGTCCTGACTTTC. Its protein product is CASSRLQGTGANVLTF. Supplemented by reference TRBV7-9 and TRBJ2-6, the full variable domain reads DTGVSQNPRHKITKRGQNVTFRCDPISEHNRLYWYRQTLGQGPEFLTYFQNEAQLEKSRLLSDRFSAERPKGSFSTLEIQRTEQGDSAMYLCASSRLQGTGANVLTFGAGSRLTVL.

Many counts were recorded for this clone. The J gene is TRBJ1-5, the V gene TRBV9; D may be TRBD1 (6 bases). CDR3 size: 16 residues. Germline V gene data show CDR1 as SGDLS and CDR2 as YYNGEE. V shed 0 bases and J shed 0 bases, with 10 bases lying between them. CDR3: CASSVGAGASNQPQHF. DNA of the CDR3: TGTGCCAGCAGCGTAGGCGCAGGGGCTAGCAATCAGCCCCAGCATTTT.

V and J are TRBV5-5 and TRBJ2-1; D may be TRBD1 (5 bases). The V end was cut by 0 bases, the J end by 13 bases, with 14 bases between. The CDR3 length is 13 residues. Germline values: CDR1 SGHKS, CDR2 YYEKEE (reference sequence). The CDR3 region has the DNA TGTGCCAGCAGCTTGGCCCCGGACGGACATCAGTTCTTC. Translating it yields CASSLAPDGHQFF.